This record concerns one T cell receptor (beta chain) sequence. This sample is drawn from a study of cytomegalovirus exposure and HLA in healthy donors. The J segment lost 4 bases and the V segment lost 0 bases, leaving 6 bases of the junction unmatched. The CDR3 is 16 amino acids. Germline V CDR1 and CDR2: LGHNA, YSLEER. PCR employed 60 Vbeta and 13 Jbeta primers. The protocol was immunoSEQ multiplex PCR, while the TCRdb copy is restricted to in-frame clones and leaves out a portion. This repertoire includes about 46,000 clones. The TCR originated in a woman in her forties in good health and CMV-seronegative. The chain links TRBV4-3 to TRBJ2-1; 7 bases match TRBD2. The sequencing input was PBMCs. The CDR3: CASSQDWREQYNEQFF. In DNA, the CDR3 is TGCGCCAGCAGCCAAGATTGGCGGGAGCAGTACAATGAGCAGTTCTTC.